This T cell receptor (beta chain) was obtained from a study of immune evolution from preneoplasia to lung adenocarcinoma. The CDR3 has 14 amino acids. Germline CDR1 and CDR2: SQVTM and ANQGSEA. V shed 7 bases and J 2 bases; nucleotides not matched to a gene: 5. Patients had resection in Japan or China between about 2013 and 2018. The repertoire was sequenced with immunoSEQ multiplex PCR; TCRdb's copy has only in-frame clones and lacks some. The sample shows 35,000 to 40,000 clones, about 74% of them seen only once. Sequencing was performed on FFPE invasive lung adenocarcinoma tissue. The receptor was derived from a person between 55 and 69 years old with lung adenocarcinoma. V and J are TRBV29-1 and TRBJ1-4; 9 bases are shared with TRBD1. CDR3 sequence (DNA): TGCAGCGCCAGGGACAGGGTTACTAATGAAAAACTGTTTTTT. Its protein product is CSARDRVTNEKLFF.